This paragraph reports one T cell receptor (beta chain). Its target is not known. One junction end does not reproduce the germline sequence, and a read error may be involved. This record belongs to a study of cytomegalovirus exposure and HLA in healthy donors. Study-level points and caveats: In presence/absence analyses, roughly uniform sequencing depth across donors was assumed. V- and J-gene trimming in TCR beta was tied to a missense DCLRE1C variant by an analysis performed later. As a later analysis revealed, most CMV-associated TCR beta chains appeared HLA-restricted. It has been reported that TCR beta sequences accurately predicted the HLA-A and HLA-B alleles of most subjects.

Primers for the PCR totalled 60 Vbeta and 13 Jbeta. Produced via immunoSEQ multiplex PCR; TCRdb's table is partial and in-frame only. Found here are about 150,000 clones, roughly 87% of them singletons; the top ten hold approximately 6.1%. The length of the CDR3 is 13 residues. The V gene's germline CDR1 is LNHNV and CDR2 YYDKDF (reference sequence). This clonotype was obtained from a man younger than 40 in good health and CMV-seropositive. Sequencing used PBMCs. The V call is TRBV15, the J call TRBJ1-2; 8 positions match TRBD1. CDR3: CATSSRLGQGGSF. In DNA, the CDR3 is TGTGCCACCAGCAGTCGGCTCGGACAGGGTGGCTCCTTC.